A selection of T cell receptor beta chains follows, all from one sample in a study of T cell responses to AZD1222 COVID-19 vaccine. Here immunoSEQ multiplex PCR was the method, and the copy in TCRdb shows in-frame clones only, minus some. This sample carries some 160,000 clones, approximately 93% of them seen once, and the ten largest clones take about 0.9%. The source was peripheral blood, collected on day 0 of AZD1222 vaccination. These receptors were collected from an adult in good health. Both conserved end residues are part of each CDR3. D genes are given only for firm matches. Clone size is shown for a subset of rows, as once, few, many or a class of expanded clone.

CDR3: CASSFGGQPYGYTF; DNA: TGTGCCAGCAGTTTTGGGGGACAGCCCTATGGCTACACCTTC; D: TRBD1; J: TRBJ1-2; size: once; V: TRBV27
CDR3: CASSQWDSNQPQHF; DNA: TGTGCCAGCAGCCAATGGGACAGCAATCAGCCCCAGCATTTT; D: .; J: TRBJ1-5; size: .; V: TRBV16
CDR3: CASSLAIQGDYNEQFF; DNA: TGTGCCAGCAGCTTAGCGATACAGGGGGACTACAATGAGCAGTTCTTC; D: TRBD1; J: TRBJ2-1; size: .; V: TRBV7-6
CDR3: CASRHAREIDEQFF; DNA: TGTGCCAGCAGACACGCCAGGGAAATCGATGAGCAGTTCTTC; D: .; J: TRBJ2-1; size: once; V: TRBV11-2
CDR3: CASSLVETQYF; DNA: TGTGCCAGCAGCTTAGTAGAGACCCAGTACTTC; D: .; J: TRBJ2-5; size: .; V: TRBV7-2
CDR3: CASSEVGGRGDTQYF; DNA: TGTGCCAGCAGTGAAGTTGGGGGGCGGGGAGATACGCAGTATTTT; D: .; J: TRBJ2-3; size: .; V: TRBV2
CDR3: CASSYSGNTIYF; DNA: TGTGCCAGCAGTTACTCTGGAAACACCATATATTTT; D: .; J: TRBJ1-3; size: .; V: TRBV6-5
CDR3: CASSLETTGELFF; DNA: TGTGCCAGCAGTCTGGAGACCACCGGGGAGCTGTTTTTT; D: .; J: TRBJ2-2; size: .; V: TRBV6-5
CDR3: CAWSPLDRDSPEQYF; DNA: TGTGCCTGGAGTCCCCTCGACAGGGATAGCCCCGAGCAGTACTTC; D: TRBD1; J: TRBJ2-7; size: .; V: TRBV30
CDR3: CASSPPGTPYEQYF; DNA: TGTGCCAGCTCACCCCCCGGGACCCCTTACGAGCAGTACTTC; D: .; J: TRBJ2-7; size: .; V: TRBV18
CDR3: CASSQDGASRETQYF; DNA: TGTGCCAGCAGCCAAGATGGGGCTAGCAGGGAGACCCAGTACTTC; D: .; J: TRBJ2-5; size: .; V: TRBV3-1/TRBV3-2
CDR3: CASSYSSGGTYEQYF; DNA: TGTGCCAGCAGTTACTCTAGCGGGGGTACCTACGAGCAGTACTTC; D: TRBD2; J: TRBJ2-7; size: .; V: TRBV6-5
CDR3: CASSPSEIAQLQGTEAFF; DNA: TGTGCCAGCTCACCAAGCGAGATAGCACAGCTTCAGGGCACTGAAGCTTTCTTT; D: .; J: TRBJ1-1; size: .; V: TRBV18
CDR3: CASTSTGLPYEQYF; DNA: TGTGCCAGCACCTCGACCGGACTTCCCTACGAGCAGTACTTC; D: .; J: TRBJ2-7; size: .; V: TRBV6-5
CDR3: CASTPGNTGELFF; DNA: TGTGCCAGCACCCCCGGTAACACCGGGGAGCTGTTTTTT; D: .; J: TRBJ2-2; size: once; V: TRBV7-2
CDR3: CASSPSGTEITDTQYF; DNA: TGTGCCAGCAGTCCCTCCGGGACGGAAATTACAGATACGCAGTATTTT; D: .; J: TRBJ2-3; size: .; V: TRBV28
CDR3: CASSLGGWTIRETQYF; DNA: TGTGCCAGCAGCTTAGGCGGTTGGACTATTCGGGAGACCCAGTACTTC; D: .; J: TRBJ2-5; size: .; V: TRBV7-9
CDR3: CASSQDPDAGNEQFF; DNA: TGTGCCAGCAGCCAAGATCCCGATGCCGGAAATGAGCAGTTCTTC; D: .; J: TRBJ2-1; size: .; V: TRBV4-2
CDR3: CASSLRRTSYGYTF; DNA: TGTGCCAGCAGTCTCCGAAGGACCAGCTATGGCTACACCTTC; D: .; J: TRBJ1-2; size: .; V: TRBV28
CDR3: CASSPASYNEQFF; DNA: TGTGCCAGCAGCCCGGCCTCCTACAATGAGCAGTTCTTC; D: .; J: TRBJ2-1; size: once; V: TRBV11-2
CDR3: CASSERVDRRETQYF; DNA: TGTGCCAGCAGTGAAAGGGTGGACAGGAGAGAGACCCAGTACTTC; D: TRBD1; J: TRBJ2-5; size: .; V: TRBV6-1
CDR3: CASRLGTGSLDTQYF; DNA: TGTGCCAGTAGACTTGGGACAGGGTCATTGGATACGCAGTATTTT; D: TRBD1; J: TRBJ2-3; size: .; V: TRBV19
CDR3: CASRARTGTLWNTEAFF; DNA: TGCGCCAGCAGAGCCCGGACAGGGACTCTTTGGAACACTGAAGCTTTCTTT; D: TRBD1; J: TRBJ1-1; size: .; V: TRBV10-2
CDR3: CASSLSYTEAFF; DNA: TGTGCCAGCAGTTTATCCTACACTGAAGCTTTCTTT; D: .; J: TRBJ1-1; size: .; V: TRBV12-3/TRBV12-4
CDR3: CASSLPGSLAAEQFF; DNA: TGTGCCAGCAGCTTGCCTGGGTCGTTAGCGGCTGAGCAGTTCTTC; D: .; J: TRBJ2-1; size: .; V: TRBV11-2
CDR3: CASASSGALKNLPGELFF; DNA: TGTGCCAGCGCAAGCAGCGGGGCCTTAAAGAATCTGCCCGGGGAGCTGTTTTTT; D: TRBD2; J: TRBJ2-2; size: .; V: TRBV14
CDR3: CASSPGRTSLLNYGYTF; DNA: TGCGCCAGCAGCCCTGGTCGTACATCTTTGTTGAACTATGGCTACACCTTC; D: .; J: TRBJ1-2; size: .; V: TRBV5-1
CDR3: CASSLTGTTGANVLTF; DNA: TGTGCCAGCAGCCTGACAGGGACAACCGGGGCCAACGTCCTGACTTTC; D: TRBD1; J: TRBJ2-6; size: .; V: TRBV7-3
CDR3: CASAHSPSAGEGYEQYF; DNA: TGTGCCAGCGCCCATAGCCCCTCAGCGGGTGAGGGTTACGAGCAGTACTTC; D: .; J: TRBJ2-7; size: few; V: TRBV9
CDR3: CAWSPGQLNTEAFF; DNA: TGTGCCTGGAGTCCGGGACAGCTGAACACTGAAGCTTTCTTT; D: TRBD1; J: TRBJ1-1; size: .; V: TRBV30
CDR3: CASSDPARGKTKNIQYF; DNA: TGCGCCAGCAGTGACCCCGCTCGGGGTAAAACCAAAAACATTCAGTACTTC; D: .; J: TRBJ2-4; size: .; V: TRBV10-1
CDR3: CASSSGQDEKLFF; DNA: TGTGCCAGCAGTTCCGGACAGGATGAAAAACTGTTTTTT; D: TRBD1; J: TRBJ1-4; size: .; V: TRBV28
CDR3: CASSLVLAGLYEQYF; DNA: TGTGCCAGCAGCTTGGTTCTAGCGGGGCTCTACGAGCAGTACTTC; D: TRBD2; J: TRBJ2-7; size: .; V: TRBV5-5
CDR3: CASSLGTSGGREQFF; DNA: TGTGCCAGCAGCTTAGGGACTAGCGGGGGGCGGGAGCAGTTCTTC; D: TRBD2; J: TRBJ2-1; size: .; V: TRBV7-6
CDR3: CASSPRVGPAYNEQFF; DNA: TGTGCCAGCAGCCCGAGGGTGGGGCCGGCCTACAATGAGCAGTTCTTC; D: .; J: TRBJ2-1; size: .; V: TRBV6-2/TRBV6-3
CDR3: CASSYYVGRTNEQFF; DNA: TGTGCCAGCAGTTACTATGTTGGCAGAACCAATGAGCAGTTCTTC; D: .; J: TRBJ2-1; size: .; V: TRBV6-2/TRBV6-3
CDR3: CASSFDPGSNEKLFF; DNA: TGTGCCAGCAGCTTTGACCCCGGGTCTAATGAAAAACTGTTTTTT; D: .; J: TRBJ1-4; size: .; V: TRBV5-4
CDR3: CASSLGMDRDEKLFF; DNA: TGTGCCAGCAGCTTAGGAATGGACAGGGACGAAAAACTGTTTTTT; D: TRBD1; J: TRBJ1-4; size: .; V: TRBV13
CDR3: CASSVGSAWETQYF; DNA: TGTGCCAGCAGTGTGGGGAGCGCTTGGGAGACCCAGTACTTC; D: .; J: TRBJ2-5; size: .; V: TRBV27
CDR3: CASSTRTNSYEQYF; DNA: TGTGCCAGCAGCACCCGGACAAATTCCTACGAGCAGTACTTC; D: .; J: TRBJ2-7; size: .; V: TRBV7-9
CDR3: CASVNADLNTYEQYF; DNA: TGTGCCAGCGTGAATGCGGACCTAAATACTTACGAGCAGTACTTC; D: .; J: TRBJ2-7; size: .; V: TRBV28
CDR3: CATSRDLFNSPLHF; DNA: TGTGCCACCAGCAGAGATCTCTTTAATTCACCCCTCCACTTT; D: .; J: TRBJ1-6; size: .; V: TRBV15
CDR3: CSVVPGDTEAFF; DNA: TGCAGCGTTGTTCCCGGGGACACTGAAGCTTTCTTT; D: .; J: TRBJ1-1; size: .; V: TRBV29-1
CDR3: CASSPLWGGEISTEAFF; DNA: TGCGCCAGCAGCCCCTTATGGGGAGGAGAAATATCCACTGAAGCTTTCTTT; D: .; J: TRBJ1-1; size: .; V: TRBV4-1
CDR3: CASSLVGDGSGNTIYF; DNA: TGTGCCAGCAGCTTAGTCGGGGATGGCTCTGGAAACACCATATATTTT; D: .; J: TRBJ1-3; size: once; V: TRBV7-9
CDR3: CASSLYADTEAFF; DNA: TGTGCCAGCAGTTTATACGCGGACACTGAAGCTTTCTTT; D: .; J: TRBJ1-1; size: .; V: TRBV27
CDR3: CASSQKQTSGGTDTQYF; DNA: TGTGCCAGCAGCCAAAAACAGACTAGCGGGGGCACAGATACGCAGTATTTT; D: TRBD2; J: TRBJ2-3; size: .; V: TRBV4-2
CDR3: CASSLQGAGGYTF; DNA: TGTGCCAGCAGTCTACAGGGGGCCGGTGGCTACACCTTC; D: TRBD1; J: TRBJ1-2; size: .; V: TRBV12-3/TRBV12-4
CDR3: CASSSFPGQGGSNEKLFF; DNA: TGTGCCAGCAGCTCGTTCCCGGGACAGGGGGGGAGTAATGAAAAACTGTTTTTT; D: TRBD1; J: TRBJ1-4; size: .; V: TRBV5-6
CDR3: CASSIEAGQSEAFF; DNA: TGTGCCAGTAGTATTGAAGCAGGGCAATCTGAAGCTTTCTTT; D: .; J: TRBJ1-1; size: .; V: TRBV19
CDR3: CASSLIAATNEKLFF; DNA: TGCGCCAGCAGCTTGATTGCTGCAACTAATGAAAAACTGTTTTTT; D: .; J: TRBJ1-4; size: .; V: TRBV5-1
CDR3: CAWAQWSSYNEQFF; DNA: TGTGCCTGGGCTCAGTGGAGCTCCTACAATGAGCAGTTCTTC; D: .; J: TRBJ2-1; size: once; V: TRBV30
CDR3: CASSAEAEVPYNEQFF; DNA: TGTGCCAGCAGTGCCGAGGCCGAGGTTCCCTACAATGAGCAGTTCTTC; D: .; J: TRBJ2-1; size: once; V: TRBV27
CDR3: CASSEAGELFF; DNA: TGCGCCAGCAGTGAGGCCGGGGAGCTGTTTTTT; D: .; J: TRBJ2-2; size: .; V: TRBV10-1
CDR3: CASSRKQAYNSPLHF; DNA: TGTGCCAGCAGCCGGAAACAGGCTTATAATTCACCCCTCCACTTT; D: .; J: TRBJ1-6; size: .; V: TRBV5-8
CDR3: CAISEKGTGGANYGYTF; DNA: TGTGCCATCAGTGAGAAGGGAACAGGGGGCGCGAACTATGGCTACACCTTC; D: TRBD1; J: TRBJ1-2; size: .; V: TRBV10-3
CDR3: CASSQDHSNQPQHF; DNA: TGCGCCAGCTCTCAGGATCATAGCAATCAGCCCCAGCATTTT; D: .; J: TRBJ1-5; size: .; V: TRBV4-1
CDR3: CASSYYTEQYF; DNA: TGTGCCAGCAGTTACTATACCGAGCAGTACTTC; D: .; J: TRBJ2-7; size: .; V: TRBV6-5
CDR3: CAGGQGAGTQYF; DNA: TGTGCCGGAGGACAGGGGGCAGGGACCCAGTACTTC; D: TRBD1; J: TRBJ2-5; size: .; V: TRBV28